This T cell receptor (beta chain) comes out of a study of blood T cell repertoires in COVID-19. Germline V gene lookup returns CDR1 LNHNV and CDR2 YYDKDF (reference sequence). The CDR3 covers 18 residues. Trimming took 0 bases from V and 0 from J, leaving 17 bases between them. Libraries were prepared by immunoSEQ multiplex PCR; TCRdb keeps only in-frame clonotypes and omits some of them. The sample consists of about 73,000 clones, roughly 83% of them appearing once. The sequencing sample was made of peripheral blood. The chain joins TRBV15 to TRBJ1-2, with D perhaps matching TRBD1 (5 bases). The receptor was derived from an older woman with acute or convalescent COVID-19. Here the CDR3 DNA reads TGTGCCACCAGCAGAGATCGGGAGCGGGGGAAAACTAACTATGGCTACACCTTC. It translates to CATSRDRERGKTNYGYTF.